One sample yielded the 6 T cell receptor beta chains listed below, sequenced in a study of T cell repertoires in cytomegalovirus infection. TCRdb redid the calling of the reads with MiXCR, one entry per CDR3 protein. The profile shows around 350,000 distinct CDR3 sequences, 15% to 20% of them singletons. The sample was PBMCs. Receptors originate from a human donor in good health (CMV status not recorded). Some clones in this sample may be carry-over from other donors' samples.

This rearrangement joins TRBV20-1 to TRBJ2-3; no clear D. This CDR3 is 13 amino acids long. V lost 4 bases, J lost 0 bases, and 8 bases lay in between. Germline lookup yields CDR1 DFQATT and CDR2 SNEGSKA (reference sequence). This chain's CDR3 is CSATVPSTDTQYF. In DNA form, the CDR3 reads TGCAGTGCTACAGTTCCTAGCACAGATACGCAGTATTTT.

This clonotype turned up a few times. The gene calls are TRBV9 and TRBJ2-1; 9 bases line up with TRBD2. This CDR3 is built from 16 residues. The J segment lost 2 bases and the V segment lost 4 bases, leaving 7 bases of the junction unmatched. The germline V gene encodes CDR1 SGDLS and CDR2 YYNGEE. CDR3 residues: CASSPDGGRAYNEQFF. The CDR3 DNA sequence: TGTGCCAGCAGCCCCGACGGCGGGAGGGCCTACAATGAGCAGTTCTTC.

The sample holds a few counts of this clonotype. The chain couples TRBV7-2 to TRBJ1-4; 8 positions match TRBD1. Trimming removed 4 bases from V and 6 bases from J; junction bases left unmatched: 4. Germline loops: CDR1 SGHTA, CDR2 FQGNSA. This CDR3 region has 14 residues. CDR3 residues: CASSSDRGDEKLFF. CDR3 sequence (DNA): TGTGCCAGCAGCTCCGACAGGGGTGATGAAAAACTGTTTTTT.

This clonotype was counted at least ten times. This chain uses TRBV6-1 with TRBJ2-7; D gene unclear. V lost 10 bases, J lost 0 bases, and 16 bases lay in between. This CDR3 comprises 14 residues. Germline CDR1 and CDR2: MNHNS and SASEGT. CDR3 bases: TGTGCCACCGCGTTGGCCGCTAGCTCCTACGAGCAGTACTTC. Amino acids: CATALAASSYEQYF.

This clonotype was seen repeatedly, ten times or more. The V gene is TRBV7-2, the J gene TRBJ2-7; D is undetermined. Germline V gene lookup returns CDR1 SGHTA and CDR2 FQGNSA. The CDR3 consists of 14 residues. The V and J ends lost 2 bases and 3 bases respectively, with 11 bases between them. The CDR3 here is CASSLTAPLYEQYF. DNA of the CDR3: TGTGCCAGCAGCTTAACCGCTCCCCTCTACGAGCAGTACTTC. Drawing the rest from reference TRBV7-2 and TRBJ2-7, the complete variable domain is GAGVSQSPSNKVTEKGKDVELRCDPISGHTALYWYRQSLGQGLEFLIYFQGNSAPDKSGLPSDRFSAERTGGSVSTLTIQRTQQEDSAVYLCASSLTAPLYEQYFGPGTRLTVT.

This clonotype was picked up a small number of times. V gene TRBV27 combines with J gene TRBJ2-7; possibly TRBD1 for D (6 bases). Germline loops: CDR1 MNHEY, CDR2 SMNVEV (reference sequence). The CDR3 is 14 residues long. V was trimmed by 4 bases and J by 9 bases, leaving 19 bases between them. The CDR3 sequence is CASSSWDTPKRQYF. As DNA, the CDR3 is TGTGCCAGCAGTTCTTGGGACACACCCAAGAGGCAGTACTTC.